The source of this T cell receptor beta chain is a study of T cell responses to AZD1222 COVID-19 vaccine. Study results and caveats: Spike-wide coverage was observed for vaccine-associated CD4 TCRs, with dominant responses at 160-218 and 743-854.

For this clone: Its antigen is unknown.

Second-dose intervals of approximately 4 or approximately 12 weeks were pooled. Produced via immunoSEQ multiplex PCR; TCRdb's table is partial and in-frame only. The sample records 150,000 to 200,000 clones, around nine tenths being singletons. Here the sequenced sample was peripheral blood, taken 28 days after the second AZD1222 dose. The source is an adult who received the AZD1222 COVID-19 vaccine.

DNA of the CDR3: TGTGCCAGCAGTGAAGGGGCCCCCACAGATACGCAGTATTTT. Amino acids: CASSEGAPTDTQYF. The chain joins TRBV6-1 to TRBJ2-3; D gene ambiguous. This CDR3 comprises 14 residues. V lost 1 base, J lost 2 bases, and 7 bases lay in between. CDR1 and CDR2 from the germline V gene are MNHNS and SASEGT.